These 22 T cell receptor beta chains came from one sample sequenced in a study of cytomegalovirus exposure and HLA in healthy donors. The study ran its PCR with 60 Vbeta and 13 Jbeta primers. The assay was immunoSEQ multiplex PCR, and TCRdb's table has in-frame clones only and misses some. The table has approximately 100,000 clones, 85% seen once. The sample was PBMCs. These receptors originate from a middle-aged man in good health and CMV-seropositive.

Written as DNA, the CDR3 is TGTGCCAGCGCAGGGACTGGGGACACTGAAGCTTTCTTT. Translating gives CASAGTGDTEAFF. V usage is TRBV21-1 and J usage is TRBJ1-1. TRBV21-1 is labeled a pseudogene. The CDR3 totals 13 residues.

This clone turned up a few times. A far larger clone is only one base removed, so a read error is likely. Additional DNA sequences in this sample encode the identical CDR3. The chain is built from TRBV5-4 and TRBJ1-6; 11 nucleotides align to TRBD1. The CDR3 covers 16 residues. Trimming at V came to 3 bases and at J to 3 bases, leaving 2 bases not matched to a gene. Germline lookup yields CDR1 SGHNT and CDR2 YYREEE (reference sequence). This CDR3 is CASSSGTGGYNSPLHF. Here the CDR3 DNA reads TGTGCCAGCAGCTCCGGGACAGGGGGCTATAATTCACCCCTCCACTTT.

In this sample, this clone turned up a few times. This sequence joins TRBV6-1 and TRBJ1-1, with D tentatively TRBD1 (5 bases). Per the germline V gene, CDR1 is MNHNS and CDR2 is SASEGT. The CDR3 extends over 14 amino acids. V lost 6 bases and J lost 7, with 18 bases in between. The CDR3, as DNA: TGTGCCAGCAGATATCGACCGGGGGACTTTGAAGCTTTCTTT. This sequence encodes CASRYRPGDFEAFF.

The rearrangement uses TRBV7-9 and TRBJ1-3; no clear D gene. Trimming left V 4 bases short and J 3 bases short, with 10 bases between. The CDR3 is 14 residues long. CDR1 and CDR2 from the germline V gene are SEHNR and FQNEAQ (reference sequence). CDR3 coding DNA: TGTGCCAGCAGCTCCTCGGGAAATGGAAACACCATATATTTT. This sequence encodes CASSSSGNGNTIYF.

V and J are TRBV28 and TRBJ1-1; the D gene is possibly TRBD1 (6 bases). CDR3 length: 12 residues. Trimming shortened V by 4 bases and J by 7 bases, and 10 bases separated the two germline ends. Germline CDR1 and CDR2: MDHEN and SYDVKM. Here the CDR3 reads CASSSGGREAFF. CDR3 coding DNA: TGTGCCAGCAGTTCCGGGGGGCGTGAAGCTTTCTTT. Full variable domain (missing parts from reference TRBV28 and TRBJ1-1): DVKVTQSSRYLVKRTGEKVFLECVQDMDHENMFWYRQDPGLGLRLIYFSYDVKMKEKGDIPEGYSVSREKKERFSLILESASTNQTSMYLCASSSGGREAFFGQGTRLTVV.

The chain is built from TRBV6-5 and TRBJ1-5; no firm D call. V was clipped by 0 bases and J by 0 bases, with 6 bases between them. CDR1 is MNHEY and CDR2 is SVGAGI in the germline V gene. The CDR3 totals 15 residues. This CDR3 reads CASSYSRDSNQPQHF. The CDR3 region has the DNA TGTGCCAGCAGTTACTCGAGAGATAGCAATCAGCCCCAGCATTTT.

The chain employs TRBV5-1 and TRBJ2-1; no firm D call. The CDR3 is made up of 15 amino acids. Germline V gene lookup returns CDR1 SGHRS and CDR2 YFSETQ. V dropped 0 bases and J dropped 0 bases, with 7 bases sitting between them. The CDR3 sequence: CASSLAASSYNEQFF. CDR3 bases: TGCGCCAGCAGCTTGGCCGCGAGCTCCTACAATGAGCAGTTCTTC.

DNA for the CDR3: TGTGCCAGCAGTCCCCCCGCTAACTATGGCTACACCTTC. It is translated as CASSPPANYGYTF. V is TRBV6-6 and J is TRBJ1-2; the D is unclear. In germline, CDR1 is MNHNY, CDR2 SVGAGI (reference sequence). The V gene lost 5 bases and the J gene lost 0 bases, with 7 bases spanning the gap. The CDR3 has 13 amino acids.

The CDR3 region has the DNA TGTGCCAGTAGCCAGACTAGCGCACAAGAGACCCAGTACTTC. Its translation is CASSQTSAQETQYF. The chain links TRBV19 to TRBJ2-5, with 8 bases that match TRBD2. The CDR3 covers 14 residues. V shed 6 bases, J shed 2 bases, and the junction held 5 bases outside the gene matches. The germline gives CDR1 LNHDA, CDR2 SQIVND (reference sequence). Full variable domain (rest looked up from reference TRBV19 and TRBJ2-5): DGGITQSPKYLFRKEGQNVTLSCEQNLNHDAMYWYRQDPGQGLRLIYYSQIVNDFQKGDIAEGYSVSREKKESFPLTVTSAQKNPTAFYLCASSQTSAQETQYFGPGTRLLVL.

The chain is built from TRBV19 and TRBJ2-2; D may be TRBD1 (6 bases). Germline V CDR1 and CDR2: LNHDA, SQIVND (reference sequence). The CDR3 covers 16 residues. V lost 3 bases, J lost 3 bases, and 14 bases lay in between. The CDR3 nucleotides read TGTGCCAGTAGTATCAGGGGAGTCGGTTACACCGGGGAGCTGTTTTTT. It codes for CASSIRGVGYTGELFF.

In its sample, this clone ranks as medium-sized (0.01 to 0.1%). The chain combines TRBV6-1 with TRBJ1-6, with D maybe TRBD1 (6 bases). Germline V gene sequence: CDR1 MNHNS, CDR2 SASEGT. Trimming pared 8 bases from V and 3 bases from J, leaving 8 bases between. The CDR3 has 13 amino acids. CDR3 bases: TGTGCCAGCGGACAGAACTATAATTCACCCCTCCACTTT. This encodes CASGQNYNSPLHF.

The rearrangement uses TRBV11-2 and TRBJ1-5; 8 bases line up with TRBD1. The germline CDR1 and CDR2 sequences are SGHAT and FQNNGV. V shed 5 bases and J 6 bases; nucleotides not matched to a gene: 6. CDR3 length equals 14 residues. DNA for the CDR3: TGTGCCAGCAGCCCAGGGGGCCACAGTCAGCCCCAGCATTTT. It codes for CASSPGGHSQPQHF. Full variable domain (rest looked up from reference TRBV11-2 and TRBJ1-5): EAGVAQSPRYKIIEKRQSVAFWCNPISGHATLYWYQQILGQGPKLLIQFQNNGVVDDSQLPKDRFSAERLKGVDSTLKIQPAKLEDSAVYLCASSPGGHSQPQHFGDGTRLSIL.

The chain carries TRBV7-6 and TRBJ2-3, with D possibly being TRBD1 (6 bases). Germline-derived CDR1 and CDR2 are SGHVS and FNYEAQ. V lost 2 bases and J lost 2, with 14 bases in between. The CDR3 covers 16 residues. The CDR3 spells CASSLPPVGATDTQYF. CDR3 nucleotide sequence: TGTGCCAGCAGCTTACCACCGGTGGGGGCCACAGATACGCAGTATTTT.

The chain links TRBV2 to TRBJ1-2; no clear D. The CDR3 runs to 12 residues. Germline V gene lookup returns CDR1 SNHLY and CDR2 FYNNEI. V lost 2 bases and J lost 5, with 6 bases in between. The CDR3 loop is CASSETQYGYTF. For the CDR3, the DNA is TGTGCCAGCAGTGAAACACAGTATGGCTACACCTTC.

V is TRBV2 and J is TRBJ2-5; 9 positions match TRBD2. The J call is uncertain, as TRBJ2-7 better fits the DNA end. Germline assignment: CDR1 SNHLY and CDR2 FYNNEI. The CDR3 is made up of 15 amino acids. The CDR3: CASSPKAGGPYEQYF. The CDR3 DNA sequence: TGTGCCAGCAGTCCGAAAGCGGGAGGCCCCTACGAGCAGTACTTC.

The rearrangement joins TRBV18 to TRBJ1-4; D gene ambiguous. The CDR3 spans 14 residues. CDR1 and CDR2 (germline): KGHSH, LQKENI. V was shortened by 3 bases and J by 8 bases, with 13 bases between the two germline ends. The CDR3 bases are TGTGCCAGCTCACCGACCACTAATGAGGAAAAACTGTTTTTT. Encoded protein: CASSPTTNEEKLFF.

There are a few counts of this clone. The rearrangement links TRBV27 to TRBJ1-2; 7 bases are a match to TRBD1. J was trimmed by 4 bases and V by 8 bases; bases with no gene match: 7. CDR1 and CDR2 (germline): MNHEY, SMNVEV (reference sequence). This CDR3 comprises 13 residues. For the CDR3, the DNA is TGTGCCAGCCACAGACAGGGAGGCTATGGCTACACCTTC. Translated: CASHRQGGYGYTF.

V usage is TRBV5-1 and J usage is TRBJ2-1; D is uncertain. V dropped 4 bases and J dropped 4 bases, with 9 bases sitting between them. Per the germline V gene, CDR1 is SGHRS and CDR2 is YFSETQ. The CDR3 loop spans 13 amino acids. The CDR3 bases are TGCGCCAGCAGCGCGGAAGTATACAATGAGCAGTTCTTC. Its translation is CASSAEVYNEQFF.

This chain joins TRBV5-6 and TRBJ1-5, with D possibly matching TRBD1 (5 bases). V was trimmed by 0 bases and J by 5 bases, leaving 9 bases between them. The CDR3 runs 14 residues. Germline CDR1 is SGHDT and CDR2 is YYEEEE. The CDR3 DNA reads TGTGCCAGCAGCTTGGGCAGGGTAGATCAGCCCCAGCATTTT. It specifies CASSLGRVDQPQHF.

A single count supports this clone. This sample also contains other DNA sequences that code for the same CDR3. The CDR3 here is CASGRQGQETQYF. The CDR3 DNA follows: TGTGCCAGCGGAAGACAGGGACAAGAGACCCAGTACTTC. The J gene is TRBJ2-5, the V gene TRBV2; 7 bases are shared with TRBD1. V lost 8 bases and J lost 2; bases outside the gene matches: 5. Germline V CDR1 and CDR2: SNHLY, FYNNEI. The CDR3 has 13 residues.

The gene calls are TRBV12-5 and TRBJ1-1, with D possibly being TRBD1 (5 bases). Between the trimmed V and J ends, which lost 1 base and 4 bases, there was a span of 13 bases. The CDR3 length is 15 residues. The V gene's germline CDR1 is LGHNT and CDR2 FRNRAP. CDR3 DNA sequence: TGTGCTAGTGGTTTGGGATCAGGGAGGAGCACTGAAGCTTTCTTT. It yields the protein CASGLGSGRSTEAFF.

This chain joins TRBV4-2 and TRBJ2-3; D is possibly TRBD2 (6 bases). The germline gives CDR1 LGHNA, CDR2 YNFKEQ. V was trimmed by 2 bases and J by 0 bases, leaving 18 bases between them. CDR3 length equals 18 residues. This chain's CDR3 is CASSQRLGGGSSTDTQYF. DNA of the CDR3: TGTGCCAGCAGCCAAAGATTGGGGGGTGGCTCTAGCACAGATACGCAGTATTTT.